This paragraph reports one T cell receptor beta chain. The antigen it binds to is not known. The record has no base qualities; no much larger clone is one base away. Its CDR3 holds 16 amino acids, cysteine through phenylalanine. Only the CDR3 DNA is retained, 48 bases long and in frame from the first base. The germline ends are 11 bases apart after V is trimmed by 2 bases and J by 0 bases. This record comes from a study of cytomegalovirus exposure and HLA in healthy donors (dated by TCRdb to 2016 to 2017). Describing the broader study: According to an earlier analysis of 550 to 750 of the donors, about 179 million T cells yielded over 90 million unique TCR beta sequences and less than 300 Gb of sequence data. Rather than using new phenotypic data, the later analysis identified candidate immune exposures from TCR beta sequences and from how often those sequences occurred across donors. Roughly 300 gigabases of sequencing data and roughly 80 million unique TCR sequences made up an early release that covered some 640 HLA-typed donors. Along with the roughly 700-subject first cohort, a separate validation cohort of some 130 different subjects was used. Of the roughly 400 genotyped donors, roughly 76% were placed in the genetic ancestry cluster associated with self-reported Caucasian donors. To predict cytomegalovirus infection status, the study combined high-throughput TCR immunosequencing, statistical association of individual TCRs with disease status, and machine learning. A later genetic analysis used genome-wide SNP genotypes for about 65% of the roughly 670 donors, treating that subset as a discovery cohort. All discovery cohort repertoires had been generated using a single sequencing platform. Typing coverage varied by locus: roughly 620-640 donors for A, B, C, DRB1 and DQB1; approximately 500 for DQA1; around 570 for DPA1; around 490 for DPB1. The study aimed to test whether cataloging public T cell receptors could reveal signatures of past pathogen exposure. Across about 380 genotyped donors of the cohort, an average of approximately 220,000 unique TCR beta nucleotide sequences per donor were sequenced, and roughly 17% of those sequences were non-productive. A later analysis re-examined previously published TCR beta repertoires from 610 or so donors and added high-resolution HLA genotyping to investigate patterns of TCR occurrence. A handful of DR-DQ haplotypes were handled as single units for association and clustering because linkage in the cohort was strong. Both class I and class II loci were covered by HLA typing, at four-digit resolution. An earlier analysis of 500 to 650 of the donors applied high-throughput TCR beta sequencing to assess whether each TCR beta V gene segment acted as functional or pseudogenic. The study profiled the T cell repertoires of about 720 subjects by immunosequencing and related them to cytomegalovirus serostatus. Donor age, sex, ethnicity and CMV serostatus were compiled alongside the repertoire data. Overall results and qualifications from the work: The cohort was sequenced for TCR beta chains only, and without alpha or paired-chain data the features that could be detected were limited. Assigning TCR associations to individual alleles was difficult when HLA alleles, especially DR and DQ, strongly co-occurred. In vitro tests confirmed that three of the cytomegalovirus-associated TCR beta chains recognize cytomegalovirus antigens. Some IMGT-functional V segments, including TRBV6-2 and TRBV6-3, could not be told apart with the 87-base-pair reads, so those segments were excluded. Several of the top co-occurrence clusters appeared to be linked to parvovirus B19, influenza, CMV and Epstein-Barr virus, according to a later analysis. In the study, some 160 TCR beta chains were listed as associated with cytomegalovirus. In a later analysis, TCR association rates were found to vary across HLA loci, with the most associated TCRs seen for DRB1 alleles and the fewest for HLA-C alleles. Broadly in line with IMGT annotations, most TCR beta V segments showed up in productive rearrangements about 87% or about 30% of the time in an earlier analysis of a few hundred of the donors. Because HLA typing was missing for some donors at each locus, association tests included only the typed subset. In a later analysis, HLA-associated TCR beta chains were found to be more clonally expanded and to have lower generation probabilities than equally common non-associated chains. Correlated functional status among segregating V segments might reflect linkage disequilibrium, but an unknown experimental factor could not be ruled out. The authors suggested that the approach could potentially be extended to other disease states and immunological phenotypes. Seventeen rarely observed V segments, including chromosome 9 orphons, were excluded from the earlier analysis of some 590 of the donors because counts were too low. In both the original and validation cohorts, the classifier was reported to diagnose cytomegalovirus status with high specificity and sensitivity. Most TCR sequences were observed very rarely across donors, whereas some public TCRs were present in many individuals. Specific HLA alleles were associated with 18,000 or so TCR beta sequences at a false discovery rate of 0.05 in a later analysis. In a later genetic analysis, fewer N-insertions in productive TCRs were reported among donors in an Asian-associated ancestry cluster than the roughly 700-donor mean. Presence/absence analyses assumed roughly uniform sequencing depth across donors, an assumption that may not hold. An association between a missense DCLRE1C variant and V-gene and J-gene trimming of TCR beta chains was found in a later genetic analysis and replicated in an independent cohort. A later analysis found that most CMV-associated TCR beta chains appeared HLA-restricted, with HLA associations seemingly driven largely by CMV exposure. A further reported finding was that TCR beta sequences accurately predicted the HLA-A and HLA-B alleles for most subjects in the first cohort. A cluster of highly shared sequence variants was judged likely to be a technical artifact of the sequencing pipeline. The only immune exposure information available for the cohort was CMV serostatus.

The protocol used for the library was the immunoSEQ multiplex PCR assay. A mixture of 60 forward primers for TCR Vbeta segments and 13 reverse primers for TCR Jbeta segments was used in the multiplex PCR. The CDR3 region of rearranged TCR beta genes was amplified from genomic DNA by a multiplex PCR assay. The Illumina HiSeq System was used to sequence the amplified TCR beta libraries as 87-base-pair reads. From the authors' description of their analysis: A later analysis counted approximately 76 million unique TCR beta chains across the 666 repertoires, and around 9.9 million of these chains were shared by at least two donors. To remove PCR and sequencing errors, raw reads were error-corrected and collapsed into unique sequences using a nearest-neighbor algorithm that merged closely related sequences. V, D and J gene segments were assigned by aligning CDR3 sequences to IMGT reference sequences. For a sequence to be retained, a match of at least six nucleotides to both a V gene segment and a J gene segment was required. A rearrangement was called productive if the CDR3 had no stop codons and remained in frame with V and J, and every other rearrangement was called non-productive. Following IMGT convention, CDR3 was defined as the stretch from the second conserved V-encoded cysteine to the conserved J-encoded phenylalanine. The earlier analysis of approximately 590 of the donors excluded any sequence lacking an unambiguous match to a single V gene segment. An earlier analysis of fewer than 750 of the donors called V segments functional above 56.7% productive rearrangements and segregating when the between-donor standard deviation exceeded 5%. A statistical classification framework was built to diagnose cytomegalovirus status from the catalog of TCR beta chain sequences. A later analysis assigned V and J genes by comparing TCR nucleotide sequences with IMGT/GENE-DB human TR gene sequences. Using the TCRdist pipeline, a later analysis assigned CDR3 sequences along with most-parsimonious VDJ recombination scenarios. A later analysis defined each TCR beta chain by its CDR3 amino acid sequence plus V-gene family, and excluded reads lacking a unique V-gene family. As a way to deal with suspected cross-contamination and a sequencing artifact, a later analysis dropped 640 or so nucleotide sequences that were highly shared and had low generation probability. In a later analysis, a clonal expansion index for each public chain was calculated from normalized within-repertoire ranks of inferred template counts. A later analysis computed generation probabilities with a VDJ recombination model fitted to out-of-frame rearrangements, and checked the results against IGoR. In a later analysis, TCR-TCR, TCR-HLA and TCR-CMV co-occurrence was scored with hypergeometric tests, and a repertoire-size bias correction was applied to TCR pairs. To estimate false discovery rates, a later analysis permuted the HLA or CMV assignments 20 times. In a later analysis, co-occurring TCRs were grouped using DBSCAN, and TCRdist sequence similarity was added for clustering within HLA-allele-positive subsets. Co-occurrence clustering excluded repertoires with fewer than 30,000 or more than 120,000 public chains, plus five with anomalous nucleotide sharing. TCRdb limited this immuneACCESS table to in-frame rearrangements with V and J called. A share of clones is missing; checked studies link under half to unresolved V genes, and the rest is unexplained. That table is the source of V, J and clone size, and D and trimming were worked out from the DNA. This sample is represented by under 250,000 clones; about 88% of them were singletons. The ten largest clones capture about 0.25% of the sample.

In total, approximately 690 healthy bone marrow donors made up the cohort. All cohort members were sampled while nominally healthy, although unrecorded immune exposures were likely present. The donor was CMV seronegative and belonged to the group of several hundred seronegative cohort members. A peripheral blood sample was collected from each donor, and TCR beta sequencing was performed on peripheral blood mononuclear cells. Genomic DNA extraction from the blood cell samples was performed with the Qiagen DNeasy Blood Extraction Kit. The chain is encoded by TRBV6-7 joined to TRBJ1-3; the D gene is perhaps TRBD1, from 6 matching bases. TRBV6-7 is designated an ORF whose function remains uncertain. The sequenced sample was PBMCs. The sequence was obtained from a girl aged 2 to 9 in good health and CMV-seronegative. The CDR3 protein sequence reads: CASSYGGQNSGNTIYF. The DNA sequence is TGTGCCAGCAGTTACGGCGGACAGAACTCTGGAAACACCATATATTTT.